The entry below gives a single T cell receptor (beta chain) sequence along with its context. What it binds is unknown. This entry is derived from a study of T cell responses to AZD1222 COVID-19 vaccine. The wider study: The study pooled second doses at about 4 or about 12 weeks. Study results and limitations: Vaccine-associated CD4 TCRs ranged over spike, dominating at 160-218 and 743-854. In a largely white British group with more females than males, clonal diversity was possibly underestimated.

Sequencing used immunoSEQ multiplex PCR; TCRdb keeps in-frame clones, though not all of them. The sample contains 100,000 to 120,000 clones, 88% of which appear only once. The CDR3 has 15 amino acids. Germline loops: CDR1 MNHEY, CDR2 SVGAGI. The ends were cut back, 7 bases at V and 7 bases at J, with 19 bases in the middle. This TCR derives from an adult in good health. The chain links TRBV6-5 to TRBJ1-4, with a weak D call TRBD1 (6 bases). Here the sequenced sample was peripheral blood, taken on day 0 of AZD1222 vaccination. CDR3 coding DNA: TGTGCCAGCAAACCACAGGGAGGCCTTACTGAAAAACTGTTTTTT. Encoded protein: CASKPQGGLTEKLFF.